This TCR beta chain was identified during a study of identical twins. The CDR3 is 14 amino acids. After removal of 4 bases from V and 5 bases from J, the junction contained 5 bases not matched to a gene. Germline loops: CDR1 SGHAT, CDR2 FQNNGV. Ten or more counts support this clonotype. Each CDR3 protein is one row after TCRdb ran MiXCR on the 5' RACE reads. The data show around 95,000 distinct CDR3 sequences, 5.9% seen once. Specimen: memory T cells sorted from blood. This chain links TRBV11-2 with TRBJ2-1; 7 bases fit TRBD2. The sequence derives from a woman aged 50 to 60 in good health. CDR3 sequence: CASSSRLAHNEQFF. DNA for the CDR3: TGTGCCAGCAGCTCAAGACTAGCCCACAATGAGCAGTTCTTC.